The 6 T cell receptor beta chains presented below share a single source sample, sequenced in a study of vaccination effects on CD4 cells after COVID-19. Viral peptide pools were used in the ViraFEST assay to expand antigen-specific CD4+ T cells, and sequencing came afterward. After around nine days in culture, the CD4+ T cells were isolated. Everyone in the study got two shots of either the BNT162b2 or mRNA-1273 vaccine. These receptors' targets are unknown. Data came from immunoSEQ multiplex PCR; TCRdb stores just in-frame clones and leaves some out. The table records roughly 43,000 clones, 65% to 75% of them present only once. Sequenced material: CD4+ T cells from PBMCs cultured with HCoV-OC43 spike peptides, taken after COVID-19 vaccination. Subset given: HCoV-OC43 spike overlapping peptide pool stimulation. The receptors here all came from a human donor who received a COVID-19 vaccine.

This chain links TRBV2 with TRBJ1-5; maybe TRBD1 (5 bases). From germline, CDR1 is SNHLY and CDR2 FYNNEI. The CDR3 totals 14 residues. V was clipped by 6 bases and J by 0 bases, with 9 bases between them. CDR3 DNA: TGTGCCAGCAGAAAGGGGAGTAGCAATCAGCCCCAGCATTTT. Protein product: CASRKGSSNQPQHF.

The V and J genes are TRBV21-1 and TRBJ2-1; TRBD1 was called by the table and not checked on the DNA. TRBV21-1 is an annotated pseudogene. The CDR3 is 15 residues long. CDR3 region: CASANKGQGVNEQFF. As DNA, the CDR3 is TGTGCCAGCGCAAATAAGGGACAGGGGGTCAATGAGCAGTTCTTC.

The V gene is TRBV11-2, the J gene TRBJ1-3, with 8 bases that match TRBD1. Trimming took 2 bases from V and 0 from J; bases not matched to a gene: 9. The germline CDR1 and CDR2 sequences are SGHAT and FQNNGV. The CDR3 covers 18 residues. DNA for the CDR3: TGTGCCAGCAGCTTATATGGACAGGGTTTTCGCTCTGGAAACACCATATATTTT. This translates into CASSLYGQGFRSGNTIYF.

In this sample, this clone turned up once. This rearrangement joins TRBV2 to TRBJ2-5; TRBD2 agrees at 10 bases. V lost 3 bases and J lost 3; bases outside the gene matches: 7. Germline V CDR1 and CDR2: SNHLY, FYNNEI. The CDR3 sequence is 16 residues long. The CDR3, as DNA: TGTGCCAGCAGTGATCTTAGCGGGGGGCACAAAGAGACCCAGTACTTC. Protein sequence: CASSDLSGGHKETQYF.

The chain is built from TRBV3-1 (or the pseudogene TRBV3-2) and TRBJ1-2, with D perhaps matching TRBD1 (5 bases). V was cut by 1 base and J by 7 bases, with 16 bases left in between. The CDR3 is made up of 15 amino acids. Per germline, CDR1 LGHDT and CDR2 YNNKEL (reference sequence). The DNA for the CDR3 is TGTGCCAGCAGCCAAGGGTCCCCAGAGGGGCCTGGCTACACCTTC. It encodes CASSQGSPEGPGYTF.

This clone was counted once. The chain couples TRBV3-1 (or the pseudogene TRBV3-2) to TRBJ2-2; 12 bases line up with TRBD2. CDR1 is LGHDT and CDR2 is YNNKEL in the germline V gene (reference sequence). With 3 bases clipped from V and 0 bases from J, the junction kept 5 bases outside the gene matches. This CDR3 comprises 18 residues. CDR3: CASSQASGGVSNTGELFF. The CDR3 bases are TGTGCCAGCAGCCAGGCTAGCGGGGGGGTTTCGAACACCGGGGAGCTGTTTTTT.